Detailed here is one T cell receptor (beta chain). The V gene end was trimmed by 5 bases and the J gene end by 6 bases; junction bases not matched to a gene: 6. There are 14 residues in the CDR3. Germline loops: CDR1 SGHTA, CDR2 FQGNSA. Per the study methods: Reference gene primer amplification gave estimated nucleated cell counts. The table came from immunoSEQ multiplex PCR; TCRdb's copy has only in-frame clones and leaves some out. The DNA gave D and trimming, while V, J and clone size come from that table. The sample comprises 35,000 to 50,000 clones, around 85% of which are singletons, and over 3.5% rests with the top ten. The data stem from a study of blood T cell repertoires in COVID-19. In the study overall: Samples of COVID-19 (acute and convalescent) were obtained from the United States, Italy and Spain.

The chain recombines TRBV7-2 with TRBJ2-3; 9 positions match TRBD1. Sequencing input: peripheral blood. This sequence originates from a man in his 60s with acute or convalescent COVID-19. In DNA form, the CDR3 reads TGTGCCAGCAGCGCGAACAGGGGGCCGGATACGCAGTATTTT. It yields the protein CASSANRGPDTQYF.